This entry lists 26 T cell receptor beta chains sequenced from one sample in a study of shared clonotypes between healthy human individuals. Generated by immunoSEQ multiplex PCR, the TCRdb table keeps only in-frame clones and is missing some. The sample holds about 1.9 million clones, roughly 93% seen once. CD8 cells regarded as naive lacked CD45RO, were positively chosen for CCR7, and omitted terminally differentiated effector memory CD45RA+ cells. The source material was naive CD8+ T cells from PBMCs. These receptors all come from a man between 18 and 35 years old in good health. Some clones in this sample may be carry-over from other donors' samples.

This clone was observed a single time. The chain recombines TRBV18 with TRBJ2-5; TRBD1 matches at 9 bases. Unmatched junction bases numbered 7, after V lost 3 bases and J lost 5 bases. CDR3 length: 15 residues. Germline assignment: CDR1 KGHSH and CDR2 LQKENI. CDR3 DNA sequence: TGTGCCAGCTCACCGGGACAGGGTTTAATGGAGACCCAGTACTTC. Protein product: CASSPGQGLMETQYF.

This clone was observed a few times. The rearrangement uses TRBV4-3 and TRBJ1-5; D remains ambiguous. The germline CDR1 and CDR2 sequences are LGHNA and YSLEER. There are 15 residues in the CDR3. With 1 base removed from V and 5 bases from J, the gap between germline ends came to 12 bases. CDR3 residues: CASSQVWAEDQPQHF. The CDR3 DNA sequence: TGCGCCAGCAGCCAAGTTTGGGCAGAAGATCAGCCCCAGCATTTT.

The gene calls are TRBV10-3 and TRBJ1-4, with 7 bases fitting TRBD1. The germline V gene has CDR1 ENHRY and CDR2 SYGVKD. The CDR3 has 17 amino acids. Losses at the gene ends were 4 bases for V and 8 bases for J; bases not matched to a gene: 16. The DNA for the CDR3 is TGTGCCATCAGTGGAGGACCCTGGACAGGCGATCCAGAAAAACTGTTTTTT. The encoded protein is CAISGGPWTGDPEKLFF.

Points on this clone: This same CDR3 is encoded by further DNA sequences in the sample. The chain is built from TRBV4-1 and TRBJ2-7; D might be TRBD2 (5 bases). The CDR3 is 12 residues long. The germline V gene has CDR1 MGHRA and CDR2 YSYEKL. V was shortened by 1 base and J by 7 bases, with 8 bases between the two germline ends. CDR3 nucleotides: TGCGCCAGCAGCCAAGTCCGAGGGGAGCAGTACTTC. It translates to CASSQVRGEQYF.

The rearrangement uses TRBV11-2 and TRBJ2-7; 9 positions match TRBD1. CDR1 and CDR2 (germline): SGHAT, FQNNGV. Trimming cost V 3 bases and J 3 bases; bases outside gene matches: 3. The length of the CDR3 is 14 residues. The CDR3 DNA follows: TGTGCCAGCAGCTTTGGACAGGGGTTCTACGAGCAGTACTTC. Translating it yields CASSFGQGFYEQYF.

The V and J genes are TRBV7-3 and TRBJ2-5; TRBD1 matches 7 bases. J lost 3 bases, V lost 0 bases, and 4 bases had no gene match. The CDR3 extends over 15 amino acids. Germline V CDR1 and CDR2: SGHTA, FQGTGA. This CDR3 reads CASSLTFGTEETQYF. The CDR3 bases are TGTGCCAGCAGCTTAACTTTTGGGACAGAAGAGACCCAGTACTTC.

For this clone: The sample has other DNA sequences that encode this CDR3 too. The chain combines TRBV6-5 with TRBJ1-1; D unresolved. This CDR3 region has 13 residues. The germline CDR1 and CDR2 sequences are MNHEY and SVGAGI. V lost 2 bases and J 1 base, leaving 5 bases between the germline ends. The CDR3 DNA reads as TGTGCCAGCAGTTACGGGAGGAACACTGAAGCTTTCTTT. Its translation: CASSYGRNTEAFF.

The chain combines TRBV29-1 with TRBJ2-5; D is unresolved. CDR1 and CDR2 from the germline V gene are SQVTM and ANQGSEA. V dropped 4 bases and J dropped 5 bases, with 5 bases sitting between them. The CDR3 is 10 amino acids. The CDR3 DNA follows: TGCAGCGTTGTAATGGAGACCCAGTACTTC. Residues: CSVVMETQYF.

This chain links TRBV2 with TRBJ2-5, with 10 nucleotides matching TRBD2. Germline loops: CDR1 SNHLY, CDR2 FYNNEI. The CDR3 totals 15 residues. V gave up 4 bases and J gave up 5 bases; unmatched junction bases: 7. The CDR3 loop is CASSAKREGRETQYF. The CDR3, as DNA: TGTGCCAGCAGTGCCAAGCGGGAGGGCCGGGAGACCCAGTACTTC.

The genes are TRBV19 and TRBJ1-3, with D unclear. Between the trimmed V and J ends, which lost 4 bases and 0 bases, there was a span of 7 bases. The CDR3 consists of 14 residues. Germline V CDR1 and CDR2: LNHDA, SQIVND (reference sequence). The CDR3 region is CASSRSGSGNTIYF. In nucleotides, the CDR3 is TGTGCCAGTAGTAGGTCGGGCTCTGGAAACACCATATATTTT.

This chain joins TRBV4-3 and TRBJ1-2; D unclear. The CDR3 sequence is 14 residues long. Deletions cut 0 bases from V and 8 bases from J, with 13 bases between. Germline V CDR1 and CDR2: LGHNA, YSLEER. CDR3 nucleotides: TGCGCCAGCAGCCAAGATAGGGAGGTATGGGGCTACACCTTC. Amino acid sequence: CASSQDREVWGYTF.

The CDR3 DNA is TGTGCCAGCAGCGTAGCAAGGGCGCTACCCCAGACCGGGGAGCTGTTTTTT. Protein product: CASSVARALPQTGELFF. This chain connects TRBV9 to TRBJ2-2; D not resolved. Deletions cut 0 bases from V and 5 bases from J, with 17 bases between. This CDR3 has 17 residues. Germline CDR1 reads SGDLS; CDR2 reads YYNGEE.

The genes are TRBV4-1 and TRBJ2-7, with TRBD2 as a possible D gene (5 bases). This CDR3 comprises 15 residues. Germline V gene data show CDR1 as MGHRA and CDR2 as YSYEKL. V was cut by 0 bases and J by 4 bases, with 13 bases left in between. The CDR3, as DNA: TGCGCCAGCAGCCAAGAGTGGTTTCGGGGATACGAGCAGTACTTC. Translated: CASSQEWFRGYEQYF.

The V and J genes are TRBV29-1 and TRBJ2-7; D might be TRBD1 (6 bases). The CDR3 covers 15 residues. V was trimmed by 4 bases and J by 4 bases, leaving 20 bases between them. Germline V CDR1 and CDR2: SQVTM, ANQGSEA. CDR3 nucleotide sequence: TGCAGCGTTGGGGGGCAGGGGACCCCTGGTTACGAGCAGTACTTC. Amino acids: CSVGGQGTPGYEQYF.

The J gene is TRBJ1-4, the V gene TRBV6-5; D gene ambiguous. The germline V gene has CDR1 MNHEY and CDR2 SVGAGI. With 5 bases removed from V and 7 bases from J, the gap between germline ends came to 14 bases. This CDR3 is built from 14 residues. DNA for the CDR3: TGTGCCAGCAGTCAACACCTAGCAGGTGAAAAACTGTTTTTT. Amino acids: CASSQHLAGEKLFF.

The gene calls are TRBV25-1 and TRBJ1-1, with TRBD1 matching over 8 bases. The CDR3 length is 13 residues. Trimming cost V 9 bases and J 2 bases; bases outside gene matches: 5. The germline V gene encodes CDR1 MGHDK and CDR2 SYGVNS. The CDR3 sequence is CARGQGNNTEAFF. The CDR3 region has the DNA TGTGCCAGAGGACAGGGCAATAACACTGAAGCTTTCTTT.

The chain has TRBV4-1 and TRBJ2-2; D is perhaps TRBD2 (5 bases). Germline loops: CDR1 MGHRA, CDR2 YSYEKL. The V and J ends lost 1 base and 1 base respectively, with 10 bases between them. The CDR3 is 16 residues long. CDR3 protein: CASSQARGENTGELFF. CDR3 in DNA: TGCGCCAGCAGCCAAGCACGGGGAGAGAACACCGGGGAGCTGTTTTTT.

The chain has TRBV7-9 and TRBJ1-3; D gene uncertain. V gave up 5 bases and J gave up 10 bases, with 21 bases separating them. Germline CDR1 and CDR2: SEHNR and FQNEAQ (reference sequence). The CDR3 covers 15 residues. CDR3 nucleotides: TGTGCCAGCAGCCCGCCCGTATGGGTCCTCGCGACCATATATTTT. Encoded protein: CASSPPVWVLATIYF.

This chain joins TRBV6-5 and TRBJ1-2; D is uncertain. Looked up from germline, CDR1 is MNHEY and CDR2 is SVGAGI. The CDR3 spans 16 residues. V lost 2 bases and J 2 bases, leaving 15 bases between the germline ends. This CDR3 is CASSYAAAGNNYGYTF. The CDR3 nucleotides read TGTGCCAGCAGTTACGCCGCCGCCGGGAACAACTATGGCTACACCTTC.

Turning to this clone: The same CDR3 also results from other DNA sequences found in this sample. In DNA, the CDR3 is TGTGCCAGCAGTTTACGGACAGGGGGTAACTATGGCTACACCTTC. Translation gives CASSLRTGGNYGYTF. The chain has TRBV27 and TRBJ1-2; TRBD1 matches at 10 bases. The CDR3 has 15 residues. Trimming cost V 2 bases and J 1 base; bases outside gene matches: 1. Germline V gene sequence: CDR1 MNHEY, CDR2 SMNVEV (reference sequence).

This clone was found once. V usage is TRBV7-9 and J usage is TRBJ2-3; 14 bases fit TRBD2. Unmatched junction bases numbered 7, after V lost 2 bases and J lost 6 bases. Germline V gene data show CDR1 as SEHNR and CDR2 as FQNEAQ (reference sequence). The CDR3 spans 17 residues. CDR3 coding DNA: TGTGCCAGCAGCTTATCCGGGACTAGCGGGAGATCGGATACGCAGTATTTT. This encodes CASSLSGTSGRSDTQYF.

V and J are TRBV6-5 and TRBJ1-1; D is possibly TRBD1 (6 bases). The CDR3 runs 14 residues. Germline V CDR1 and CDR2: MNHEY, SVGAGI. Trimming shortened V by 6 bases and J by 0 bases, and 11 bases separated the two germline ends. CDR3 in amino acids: CASRPDSMNTEAFF. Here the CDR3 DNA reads TGTGCCAGCAGACCGGACAGCATGAACACTGAAGCTTTCTTT.

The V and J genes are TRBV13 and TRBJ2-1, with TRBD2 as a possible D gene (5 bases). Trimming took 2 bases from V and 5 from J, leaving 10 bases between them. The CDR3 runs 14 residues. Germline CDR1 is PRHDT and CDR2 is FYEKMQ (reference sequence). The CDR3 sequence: CASSLKGADNEQFF. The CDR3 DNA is TGTGCCAGCAGCTTAAAGGGAGCAGACAATGAGCAGTTCTTC. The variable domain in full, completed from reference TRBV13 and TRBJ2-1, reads AAGVIQSPRHLIKEKRETATLKCYPIPRHDTVYWYQQGPGQDPQFLISFYEKMQSDKGSIPDRFSAQQFSDYHSELNMSSLELGDSALYFCASSLKGADNEQFFGPGTRLTVL.

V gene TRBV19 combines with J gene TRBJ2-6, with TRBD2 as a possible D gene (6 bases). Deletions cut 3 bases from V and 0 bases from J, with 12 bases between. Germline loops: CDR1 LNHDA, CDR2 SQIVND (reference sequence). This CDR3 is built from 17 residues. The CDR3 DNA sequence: TGTGCCAGTAGTATGGCTAGCGCACTCTCTGGGGCCAACGTCCTGACTTTC. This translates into CASSMASALSGANVLTF.

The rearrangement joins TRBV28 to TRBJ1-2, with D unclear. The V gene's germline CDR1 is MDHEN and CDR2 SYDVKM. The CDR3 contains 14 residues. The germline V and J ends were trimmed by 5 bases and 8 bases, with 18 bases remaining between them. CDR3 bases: TGTGCCAGCAGTCTACCCGGGCCTATTAGGGGCTACACCTTC. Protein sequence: CASSLPGPIRGYTF.

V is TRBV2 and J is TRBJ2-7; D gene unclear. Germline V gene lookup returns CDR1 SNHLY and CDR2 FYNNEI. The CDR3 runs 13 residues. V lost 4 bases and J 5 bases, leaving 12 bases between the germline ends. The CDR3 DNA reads TGTGCCAGCAGTGGAGGCAGTCCGGACGAGCAGTACTTC. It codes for CASSGGSPDEQYF.